Listed below are T cell receptor beta chains from one sample, sequenced in a study of early stage breast cancer tumors. Here immunoSEQ multiplex PCR was the method, and the copy in TCRdb shows in-frame clones only, minus some. In the table there are around 28,000 clones, 80% of which are singletons. The material sequenced was blood. Every receptor here comes from a person between 55 and 70 years old with breast cancer. The CDR3 runs from the conserved cysteine through the conserved F or W. A D gene is named only where the DNA matches it firmly. Rows may omit the clone size; those that give it use once, few, many or a size class.

TRBV29-1	TRBJ2-1	.	TRBD2	CSVGGSPFGGEQFF	TGCAGCGTTGGCGGGAGCCCTTTCGGTGGTGAGCAGTTCTTC
TRBV7-9	TRBJ2-3	.	.	CASSLVGGTDTQYF	TGTGCCAGCAGCTTAGTCGGGGGCACAGATACGCAGTATTTT
TRBV28	TRBJ1-2	once	.	CASSRATGPYGYTF	TGTGCCAGCAGTAGAGCAACAGGACCCTATGGCTACACCTTC
TRBV10-3	TRBJ2-2	.	TRBD2	CAASGANTGELFF	TGTGCCGCTAGCGGGGCGAACACCGGGGAGCTGTTTTTT
TRBV6-1	TRBJ2-7	once	.	CASSEASGDYEQYF	TGTGCCAGCAGTGAAGCGTCGGGGGACTACGAGCAGTACTTC
TRBV10-3	TRBJ1-2	.	.	CAISESNTGNYGYTF	TGTGCCATCAGTGAGTCGAACACGGGAAACTATGGCTACACCTTC
TRBV5-1	TRBJ1-5	.	TRBD1	CASSLGDRGLDQPQHF	TGCGCCAGCAGCTTGGGCGACAGGGGGCTGGATCAGCCCCAGCATTTT
TRBV27	TRBJ2-7	.	TRBD2	CASSPARLAGGPGQYF	TGTGCCAGCAGTCCAGCAAGACTAGCGGGAGGGCCAGGGCAGTACTTC
TRBV11-3	TRBJ2-7	.	TRBD2	CASSFGLAGVGGGKYF	TGTGCCAGCAGCTTCGGGCTAGCGGGAGTTGGGGGTGGGAAGTACTTC
TRBV7-8	TRBJ1-5	.	.	CASSGGPYNQPQHF	TGTGCCAGCAGCGGAGGACCGTACAATCAGCCCCAGCATTTT
TRBV14	TRBJ2-7	.	.	CASSQYYPAGEQYF	TGTGCCAGCAGCCAATACTATCCCGCGGGGGAGCAGTACTTC
TRBV28	TRBJ1-2	.	.	CASSLFGGGDYGYTF	TGTGCCAGCAGTTTATTTGGGGGCGGTGACTATGGCTACACCTTC
TRBV30	TRBJ2-7	.	.	CAWSKGLDYEQYF	TGTGCCTGGAGTAAGGGACTTGACTACGAGCAGTACTTC
TRBV30	TRBJ2-2	.	TRBD2	CAWSTGLAGVTGELFF	TGTGCCTGGAGTACGGGACTAGCGGGAGTTACCGGGGAGCTGTTTTTT
TRBV5-1	TRBJ1-1	.	.	CASIREGNTEAFF	TGCGCCAGCATCAGGGAAGGGAACACTGAAGCTTTCTTT
TRBV30	TRBJ1-2	.	.	CAWNLQVDGYTF	TGTGCCTGGAATCTTCAGGTGGATGGCTACACCTTC
TRBV6-1	TRBJ2-7	.	TRBD2	CASSFSGPSYEQYF	TGTGCCAGCAGTTTTAGCGGGCCTTCCTACGAGCAGTACTTC
TRBV5-4	TRBJ2-2	.	TRBD2	CASSSMEAGGAGELFF	TGTGCCAGCAGCTCAATGGAGGCGGGAGGGGCCGGGGAGCTGTTTTTT
TRBV4-3	TRBJ1-1	.	.	CASSQGGGRDTEAFF	TGCGCCAGCAGCCAAGGGGGAGGGAGGGACACTGAAGCTTTCTTT
TRBV27	TRBJ2-7	.	TRBD1	CASSFRTGRQGGYF	TGTGCCAGCAGTTTCAGGACAGGTCGCCAAGGGGGGTACTTC
TRBV27	TRBJ1-3	.	TRBD1	CASRRGGTGFSGNTIYF	TGTGCCAGCCGCAGAGGTGGGACAGGTTTCTCTGGAAACACCATATATTTT
TRBV11-2	TRBJ1-2	few	TRBD1	CASSYDRAGYTF	TGTGCCAGCAGCTACGACAGGGCGGGCTACACCTTC
TRBV5-1	TRBJ1-5	once	.	CASSLGPGSNQPQHF	TGCGCCAGCAGCTTAGGACCGGGGAGCAATCAGCCCCAGCATTTT
TRBV5-5	TRBJ2-5	.	TRBD1	CASSLVGQGSETQYF	TGTGCCAGCAGCTTGGTGGGACAGGGCTCGGAGACCCAGTACTTC
TRBV18	TRBJ2-1	.	.	CASSPLQGEQFF	TGTGCCAGCTCACCACTGCAGGGTGAGCAGTTCTTC
TRBV6-5	TRBJ2-7	.	TRBD2	CASSYSLAETYEQYF	TGTGCCAGCAGTTACTCGCTAGCGGAGACCTACGAGCAGTACTTC
TRBV27	TRBJ2-7	once	TRBD2	CASSLGGRAHEQYF	TGTGCCAGCAGTTTAGGAGGGAGGGCCCACGAGCAGTACTTC
TRBV28	TRBJ1-2	.	.	CASSEPQGDYGYTF	TGTGCCAGCAGTGAGCCACAGGGAGACTATGGCTACACCTTC
TRBV5-1	TRBJ2-7	.	TRBD1	CASSLAGTGNYEQYF	TGCGCCAGCAGCTTGGCCGGGACAGGGAATTACGAGCAGTACTTC
TRBV29-1	TRBJ2-1	once	.	CSVEKQGGNEQFF	TGCAGCGTTGAAAAGCAGGGGGGTAATGAGCAGTTCTTC
TRBV30	TRBJ2-7	.	TRBD2	CAWEKSGSSYEQYF	TGTGCCTGGGAAAAAAGCGGGAGCTCCTACGAGCAGTACTTC
TRBV5-1	TRBJ1-3	.	.	CASSLAPGVSGNTIYF	TGCGCCAGCAGCTTGGCTCCAGGGGTCTCTGGAAACACCATATATTTT
TRBV7-2	TRBJ1-1	.	.	CASSLKGENTEAFF	TGTGCCAGCAGCTTAAAAGGGGAGAACACTGAAGCTTTCTTT
TRBV5-1	TRBJ2-3	.	TRBD2	CASSPGASGRGSTDTQYF	TGCGCCAGCAGCCCGGGGGCTAGCGGGAGGGGAAGCACAGATACGCAGTATTTT
TRBV28	TRBJ2-5	few	.	CASNQQGKTQYF	TGTGCCAGCAATCAACAGGGAAAGACCCAGTACTTC
TRBV2	TRBJ1-5	.	.	CASTQGTGDQPQHF	TGTGCCAGCACCCAAGGGACGGGGGATCAGCCCCAGCATTTT
TRBV11-3	TRBJ2-1	once	TRBD2	CASSLVTGGPVNEQFF	TGTGCCAGCAGCTTAGTGACGGGAGGGCCCGTCAATGAGCAGTTCTTC
TRBV7-2	TRBJ2-7	.	TRBD2	CASSSRTSGSRYEQYF	TGTGCCAGCAGCTCTCGGACTAGCGGGAGTAGGTACGAGCAGTACTTC
TRBV30	TRBJ1-5	.	TRBD1	CAWSRQGAGQPQHF	TGTGCCTGGAGTAGGCAGGGGGCTGGTCAGCCCCAGCATTTT
TRBV7-8	TRBJ2-2	.	.	CASSLVLRNTGELFF	TGTGCCAGCAGCTTAGTCCTCCGTAACACCGGGGAGCTGTTTTTT
TRBV5-1	TRBJ2-7	.	TRBD2	CASSDTSGYEQYF	TGCGCCAGCAGCGACACTAGCGGATACGAGCAGTACTTC
TRBV18	TRBJ2-3	.	.	CASSPSMTDTQYF	TGTGCCAGCTCACCATCTATGACAGATACGCAGTATTTT
TRBV27	TRBJ2-2	.	TRBD2	CASSTSGRAGPTGELFF	TGTGCCAGCAGTACTAGCGGGAGGGCAGGCCCCACCGGGGAGCTGTTTTTT
TRBV25-1	TRBJ1-4	.	.	CASSTPRDPDGGKLFF	TGTGCCAGCAGTACCCCCCGGGACCCAGACGGGGGAAAACTGTTTTTT
TRBV7-9	TRBJ2-1	.	.	CASSQPVGSFNEQFF	TGTGCCAGCAGTCAACCCGTCGGTAGCTTCAATGAGCAGTTCTTC
TRBV25-1	TRBJ2-2	once	.	CASSDRGIGELFF	TGTGCCAGCAGTGATAGGGGAATCGGGGAGCTGTTTTTT